Each of the 29 T cell receptor beta chains below was sequenced from the same sample in a study of tissue T cells after allogeneic stem cell transplantation. Indicated time point: mouse harvest day 14 after allogeneic transplant. Mouse grafts combined 10^7 T-cell-depleted bone marrow cells with 10^6 splenic CD5+ T cells. Profiling relied on immunoSEQ multiplex PCR, and the TCRdb table lists in-frame clones only, not all of them. Among roughly 3,300 clones listed, approximately 41% were seen once. The sequencing sample was made of gut tissue. All receptors come from a female BALB/c mouse given C57BL/6 T cells with graft-versus-host disease after an allogeneic hematopoietic cell transplant.

This clone was seen just once. Mouse gene names apply. The missing CDR3 end, 1 residue past where the read stops, is filled in from the germline J gene. This chain links TRBV16 with TRBJ2-4, with 8 bases aligning to TRBD2. The CDR3 loop spans 15 amino acids. V trimming: 6 bases; J trimming: 0 bases; junction bases outside the gene matches: 5. Per the germline V gene, CDR1 is SGHSA and CDR2 is FRNQAP. The part of the CDR3 DNA that was read is TGTGCAAGCAGAACTGGGGGAGGGAGTCAAAACACCTTGTAC. Its protein is CASRTGGGSQNTLY. The entire CDR3 sequence reads CASRTGGGSQNTLYF.

This clone has only a few counts. Here the gene names and germline are mouse. The read ends 1 residue before the CDR3 terminus; that terminus is restored from the germline J gene. The rearrangement uses TRBV19 and TRBJ2-3, with TRBD2 matching 10 bases. The V gene end was trimmed by 4 bases and the J gene end by 0 bases; junction bases not matched to a gene: 2. The CDR3 is 15 residues long. Germline values: CDR1 FNHDT, CDR2 SITEND (reference sequence). Partial CDR3 DNA: TGTGCCAGCAGTTCGGGACTGGGGAGTGCAGAAACGCTGTAT. It yields the protein CASSSGLGSAETLY. The CDR3 as a whole reads CASSSGLGSAETLYF.

As concerns this clone: The gene symbols are mouse symbols. The DNA ends 1 residue before the CDR3 does, and the rest of the CDR3 is filled in from the germline J gene. This rearrangement joins TRBV15 to TRBJ1-1, with 7 bases that match TRBD1. Per germline, CDR1 SGHND and CDR2 FRSKSL. Trimming took 5 bases from V and 2 from J; bases not matched to a gene: 2. The CDR3 loop spans 13 amino acids. The covered CDR3 bases are TGTGCCAGCAGTAGGGACAGCAACACAGAAGTCTTC. Its protein product is CASSRDSNTEVF. The entire CDR3 protein is CASSRDSNTEVFF.

Details on this clone: The genes and germline here are from mouse. The read stops 1 residue short of the end of the CDR3; the missing end is completed from the germline J gene. V usage is TRBV26 and J usage is TRBJ2-5; D is unresolved. The CDR3 loop spans 13 amino acids. V was pared by 3 bases and J by 3 bases, with 7 bases between. Germline values: CDR1 KGHPV, CDR2 FQNQEV (reference sequence). The DNA read from the CDR3 is TGTGCCAGCAGTCTAACAGTTCAAGACACCCAGTAC. Protein: CASSLTVQDTQY. The entire CDR3 protein reads CASSLTVQDTQYF.

In this sample, this clone turned up a few times. Mouse gene names apply. The read ends 1 residue shy of where the CDR3 ends; the end is completed using the germline J gene. J is TRBJ2-2 and V is TRBV26; the match to TRBD2 covers 8 bases. CDR1 KGHPV and CDR2 FQNQEV come from the germline V gene (reference sequence). This CDR3 region has 14 residues. V was pared by 6 bases and J by 2 bases, with 2 bases of the junction left unmatched. This CDR3 reads CASRAGGNTGQLYF. Partial CDR3 DNA: TGTGCCAGCAGGGCTGGGGGGAACACCGGGCAGCTCTAC.

Remarks on this clone: Genes here carry mouse names. The read comes to an end 1 residue before the CDR3 does, leaving the germline J gene to fill in the end. The V and J genes are TRBV26 and TRBJ2-4; D is ambiguous. The length of the CDR3 is 13 residues. The V gene's germline CDR1 is KGHPV and CDR2 FQNQEV (reference sequence). V shed 4 bases and J shed 3 bases, with 8 bases lying between them. The CDR3 loop reads CASSREGQNTLYF. The part of the CDR3 DNA that was read is TGTGCCAGCAGTCGGGAGGGACAAAACACCTTGTAC.

Notes on this clone: These gene names are mouse names. The read finishes 1 residue shy of the CDR3 end, and the germline J gene is used to complete it. The chain carries TRBV3 and TRBJ1-4; 9 nucleotides line up with TRBD1. Germline CDR1 reads SNHLY; CDR2 reads FYNGKV (reference sequence). The length of the CDR3 is 16 residues. The junction had 3 bases not matched to a gene; V was cut back by 0 bases and J by 4 bases. The CDR3 sequence is CASSLAPGQGNERLFF. The part of the CDR3 DNA that was read is TGTGCCAGCAGCTTAGCGCCGGGACAGGGCAACGAAAGATTATTT.

With regard to this clone: These gene names are mouse names. The read is 1 residue too short to cover the CDR3 end, so that end is filled in from the germline J gene. J is TRBJ2-1 and V is TRBV16, with 8 positions matching TRBD2. The length of the CDR3 is 15 residues. V shed 6 bases, J shed 1 base, and the junction held 5 bases outside the gene matches. In germline, CDR1 is SGHSA, CDR2 FRNQAP. The covered CDR3 bases are TGTGCAAGCAGTCGGGACTGGCCAAACTATGCTGAGCAGTTC. Translation: CASSRDWPNYAEQF. The full CDR3 is CASSRDWPNYAEQFF.

A note on this clone: Gene names and germline refer to mouse. The read ends 1 residue shy of where the CDR3 ends; the end is completed using the germline J gene. The chain links TRBV13-2 to TRBJ1-4, with 8 bases aligning to TRBD1. Losses at the gene ends were 7 bases for V and 1 base for J; bases not matched to a gene: 3. Germline values: CDR1 NNHNN, CDR2 SYGAGS (reference sequence). The CDR3 is 14 amino acids. CDR3 in amino acids: CASSGTGSNERLFF. CDR3 bases read: TGTGCCAGCAGTGGGACAGGTTCCAACGAAAGATTATTT.

By share, this clone ranks as large. Gene names refer to mouse genes. The read is 1 residue too short to cover the CDR3 end, so that end is filled in from the germline J gene. The rearrangement links TRBV12-2 to TRBJ2-2; D may be TRBD1 (6 bases). The V end lost 3 bases, the J end lost 0 bases, and 13 bases lay between the germline ends. Germline V gives CDR1 SGHLS, CDR2 HYDKME. CDR3 length: 16 residues. The CDR3 protein is CASSSGTFANTGQLYF. CDR3 DNA, as far as it was read: TGTGCCAGCTCTTCCGGGACATTTGCAAACACCGGGCAGCTCTAC. Complete variable domain (other parts from reference TRBV12-2 and TRBJ2-2): NSGVVQSPRYIIKGKGERSILKCIPISGHLSVAWYQQTQGQELKFFIQHYDKMERDKGNLPSRFSVQQFDDYHSEMNMSALELEDSAVYFCASSSGTFANTGQLYFGEGSKLTVL.

In regard to this clone: Mouse gene names and germline throughout. The chain's CDR3 is CASSLRGANTGQLYF. Partial CDR3 DNA: TGTGCCAGCAGCTTACGGGGTGCAAACACCGGGCAGCTCTAC. J is TRBJ2-2 and V is TRBV3; D unresolved. The CDR3 is cut off 1 residue early in the read; its end comes from the germline J gene. The CDR3 runs to 15 residues. Germline CDR1 reads SNHLY; CDR2 reads FYNGKV (reference sequence). V gave up 2 bases and J gave up 0 bases, with 7 bases separating them.

With respect to this clone: Mouse names are used for the genes. Read data end 1 residue before the CDR3 end; the end is taken from the germline J gene. This sequence joins TRBV19 and TRBJ2-2; a possible D gene is TRBD1 (6 bases). Germline V lookup: CDR1 FNHDT, CDR2 SITEND (reference sequence). V shed 1 base and J shed 4 bases, with 8 bases lying between them. The CDR3 length is 14 residues. The CDR3: CASSISGATGQLYF. The CDR3 DNA, read in part, is TGTGCCAGCAGTATATCAGGGGCCACCGGGCAGCTCTAC.

By share, this clone counts as large. Gene names are mouse gene names. The read terminates 1 residue before the CDR3 end, so the remaining end is supplied by the germline J gene. The chain has TRBV26 and TRBJ1-4, with a weak D call TRBD1 (6 bases). V lost 0 bases, J lost 3 bases, and 8 bases lay in between. Germline assignment: CDR1 KGHPV and CDR2 FQNQEV (reference sequence). This CDR3 comprises 15 residues. This CDR3 is CASSLSGTTNERLFF. The CDR3 bases that were read are TGTGCCAGCAGTCTGTCCGGGACAACCAACGAAAGATTATTT.

This clone showed up just a few times. Gene names are mouse gene names. The CDR3 sequence: CAWSMGHPNSDYTF. The part of the CDR3 DNA that was read is TGTGCCTGGAGTATGGGACACCCAAACTCCGACTACACC. The chain recombines TRBV31 with TRBJ1-2; D possibly corresponds to TRBD1 (6 bases). From the germline J gene comes the end of the CDR3, since the read stops 1 residue before it. V lost 2 bases, J lost 0 bases, and 10 bases lay in between. Germline V gene lookup returns CDR1 GKSSPN and CDR2 SITVG. CDR3 length: 14 amino acids.

Relative to its sample, this clone is large. Gene names denote mouse genes. Read sequence stops 1 residue before the CDR3 end, and the germline J gene provides the missing end. The chain couples TRBV3 to TRBJ2-7; 10 positions agree with TRBD1. This CDR3 contains 13 residues. Trimming cost V 5 bases and J 5 bases; bases outside gene matches: 3. Germline loops: CDR1 SNHLY, CDR2 FYNGKV (reference sequence). The DNA read from the CDR3 is TGTGCCAGCAGCCCGGACAGGGGGGATGAACAGTAC. Its protein is CASSPDRGDEQY. The CDR3 in its entirety is CASSPDRGDEQYF.

By sample share, this clone is large. Gene names and germline refer to mouse. Coverage ceases 1 residue before the CDR3 finishes, and the germline J gene fills in the end. The chain employs TRBV26 and TRBJ2-1; either TRBD1 or TRBD2 may fit D (5 bases each). V was clipped by 2 bases and J by 6 bases, with 8 bases between them. The germline gives CDR1 KGHPV, CDR2 FQNQEV (reference sequence). The CDR3 runs 13 residues. CDR3 bases read: TGTGCCAGCAGTCTGGGGGGTCGTGCTGAGCAGTTC. The encoded protein is CASSLGGRAEQF. The full CDR3 protein is CASSLGGRAEQFF.

Comment on this clone: The gene symbols are mouse symbols. The DNA ends 1 residue before the CDR3 does, and the rest of the CDR3 is filled in from the germline J gene. The rearrangement uses TRBV26 and TRBJ2-5; tentatively, D is TRBD1 or TRBD2 (5 bases each). The ends were cut back, 4 bases at V and 2 bases at J, with 7 bases in the middle. Germline CDR1 reads KGHPV; CDR2 reads FQNQEV (reference sequence). The CDR3 has 13 amino acids. CDR3 loop: CASSRGFQDTQYF. The covered CDR3 bases are TGTGCCAGCAGTCGGGGCTTCCAAGACACCCAGTAC.

In regard to this clone: The listed genes are named as in mouse. Sequencing ends 1 residue short of the CDR3 end; the germline J gene provides the rest. The chain couples TRBV12-1 to TRBJ2-3, with D possibly TRBD2 on 6 matching bases. CDR3 length equals 14 residues. Between the trimmed V and J ends, which lost 2 bases and 0 bases, there was a span of 8 bases. CDR1 and CDR2 (germline): SGHSN, HYEKVE. CDR3 DNA, as far as it was read: TGTGCCAGCTCTCCCCTGGGGAGTGCAGAAACGCTGTAT. Its protein is CASSPLGSAETLY. Given in full, the CDR3 is CASSPLGSAETLYF.

Details on this clone: The listed genes are named as in mouse. The CDR3 is cut off 1 residue early in the read; its end comes from the germline J gene. The V and J genes are TRBV26 and TRBJ2-7; 8 nucleotides align to TRBD1. V shed 4 bases and J 6 bases; nucleotides not matched to a gene: 2. CDR3 length: 12 amino acids. Germline V gene data show CDR1 as KGHPV and CDR2 as FQNQEV (reference sequence). The CDR3 protein is CASSRGQGEQYF. The covered CDR3 bases are TGTGCCAGCAGTCGAGGACAGGGTGAACAGTAC.

Comment on this clone: Genes and germline come from the mouse. Read sequence stops 1 residue before the CDR3 end, and the germline J gene provides the missing end. The chain recombines TRBV26 with TRBJ1-5, with D uncertain. CDR3 size: 13 residues. From germline, CDR1 is KGHPV and CDR2 FQNQEV (reference sequence). V lost 4 bases and J lost 4, with 8 bases in between. CDR3 protein: CASSHDMNQAPLF. Incomplete CDR3 DNA: TGTGCCAGCAGTCACGACATGAACCAGGCTCCGCTT.

A remark on this clone: Genes and germline are mouse. The DNA ends 1 residue before the CDR3 does, and the rest of the CDR3 is filled in from the germline J gene. The rearrangement joins TRBV3 to TRBJ2-4, with D tentatively TRBD2 (6 bases). CDR3 size: 14 residues. Germline V gives CDR1 SNHLY, CDR2 FYNGKV (reference sequence). Deletions cut 4 bases from V and 0 bases from J, with 8 bases between. The sequenced part of the CDR3 DNA is TGTGCCAGCAGCTCCTGGGGTAGTCAAAACACCTTGTAC. Its protein is CASSSWGSQNTLY. The whole CDR3 protein is CASSSWGSQNTLYF.

This clone is categorized as medium-sized (0.01 to 0.1%). The genes and germline here are from mouse. The CDR3 bases that were read are TGTGCAAGCAGCTTAGAACTGGGGGGTTATGAACAGTAC. This sequence encodes CASSLELGGYEQY. The whole CDR3 protein reads CASSLELGGYEQYF. The chain employs TRBV16 and TRBJ2-7, with 9 bases lining up with TRBD2. The CDR3 end falls 1 residue outside the read, so it is completed with the germline J gene. Unmatched junction bases numbered 1, after V lost 0 bases and J lost 4 bases. Germline CDR1 and CDR2: SGHSA and FRNQAP. This CDR3 contains 14 residues.

This clone occurred a few times. Gene names follow the mouse nomenclature. The read terminates 1 residue before the CDR3 end, so the remaining end is supplied by the germline J gene. The chain is built from TRBV19 and TRBJ2-7; D may be TRBD2 (5 bases). The CDR3 runs 11 residues. V was clipped by 2 bases and J by 7 bases, with 7 bases between them. Germline V gene lookup returns CDR1 FNHDT and CDR2 SITEND (reference sequence). The CDR3 spells CASSMMGEQYF. The sequenced CDR3 bases are TGTGCCAGCAGTATGATGGGGGAACAGTAC.

Within the sample, this clone is medium-sized. All gene names here are mouse names. Read data end 1 residue before the CDR3 end; the end is taken from the germline J gene. The chain couples TRBV1 to TRBJ2-7, with a weak D call TRBD2 (7 bases). This CDR3 contains 15 residues. V was clipped by 1 base and J by 4 bases, with 14 bases between them. Per the germline V gene, CDR1 is NSQYPW and CDR2 is LRSPGD (reference sequence). The sequenced CDR3 bases are TGCACCTGCAGTGCAGGAGGGGGGGGGTGGTATGAACAGTAC. Amino acid sequence: CTCSAGGGGWYEQY. The entire CDR3 protein reads CTCSAGGGGWYEQYF. Full variable domain (missing parts from reference TRBV1 and TRBJ2-7): VTLLEQNPRWRLVPRGQAVNLRCILKNSQYPWMSWYQQDLQKQLQWLFTLRSPGDKEVKSLPGADYLATRVTDTELRLQVANMSQGRTLYCTCSAGGGGWYEQYFGPGTRLTVL.

A word on this clone: The gene names given are mouse names. The sequenced CDR3 bases are TGTGCCTGGAGTCTAGGGGAAAACACAGAAGTCTTC. It specifies CAWSLGENTEVF. The whole CDR3 protein reads CAWSLGENTEVFF. The genes are TRBV31 and TRBJ1-1, with D possibly TRBD1 on 5 matching bases. With the read ending 1 residue before the CDR3 end, the germline J gene is used to fill in that end. This CDR3 has 13 residues. V was shortened by 0 bases and J by 1 base, with 6 bases between the two germline ends. CDR1 is GKSSPN, CDR2 SITVG, per germline.

Comments on this clone: The gene names here belong to mouse. The CDR3 extends 1 residue past the end of the read, so its final part is completed from the germline J gene. The chain couples TRBV3 to TRBJ1-4; 7 nucleotides line up with TRBD1. Germline CDR1 and CDR2: SNHLY and FYNGKV (reference sequence). V dropped 6 bases and J dropped 7; count of bases not matched to a gene: 2. The CDR3 has 12 residues. Incomplete CDR3 DNA: TGTGCCAGCAGGTGGGACAGCGAAAGATTATTT. Residues: CASRWDSERLF. The whole CDR3 is CASRWDSERLFF.

On this clone: Genes here carry mouse names. The part of the CDR3 DNA that was read is TGTGCCAGCTCTCTTGGGACAATCTATGCTGAGCAGTTC. It is translated as CASSLGTIYAEQF. The whole CDR3 is CASSLGTIYAEQFF. This chain joins TRBV12-2 and TRBJ2-1; D perhaps matches TRBD1 (6 bases). With the read ending 1 residue before the CDR3 end, the germline J gene is used to fill in that end. The CDR3 has 14 amino acids. Germline loops: CDR1 SGHLS, CDR2 HYDKME. Trimming took 1 base from V and 3 from J, leaving 9 bases between them.

This clone occurred a few times. The gene symbols are mouse symbols. Coverage ceases 1 residue before the CDR3 finishes, and the germline J gene fills in the end. The genes are TRBV23 and TRBJ1-1; TRBD1 reflects the table's D call only, with no check against the DNA. The CDR3 spans 12 residues. The germline V gene has CDR1 KGHTA and CDR2 FQNQQP. The sequenced CDR3 bases are TGCTCCAGCAGTCAAAGGGGGCCAGAAGTCTTC. Its protein product is CSSSQRGPEVF. Given in full, the CDR3 is CSSSQRGPEVFF.

Comments on this clone: Gene names and germline match the mouse. The missing CDR3 end, 1 residue past where the read stops, is filled in from the germline J gene. J is TRBJ1-2 and V is TRBV26; TRBD1 aligns across 11 bases. Trimming at V came to 4 bases and at J to 3 bases, leaving 1 base not matched to a gene. Germline V gene lookup returns CDR1 KGHPV and CDR2 FQNQEV (reference sequence). CDR3 length equals 14 residues. The sequenced CDR3 bases are TGTGCCAGCAGTCGGGACAGGGGGGACTCCGACTACACC. Residues: CASSRDRGDSDYT. The CDR3, in full, reads CASSRDRGDSDYTF. Using reference TRBV26 and TRBJ1-2 for the parts outside the CDR3, the full variable domain is NSKVIQTPRYLVKGQGQKAKMRCIPEKGHPVVFWYQQNKNNEFKFLINFQNQEVLQQIDMTEKRFSAECPSNSPCSLEIQSSEAGDSALYLCASSRDRGDSDYTFGSGTRLLVI.